Listed below are T cell receptor beta chains from one sample, sequenced in a study of T cell repertoires in cytomegalovirus infection. For these TCRs, the target antigens are not known. TCRdb reprocessed the reads with MiXCR, giving one entry per CDR3 protein. Of around 540,000 distinct CDR3 sequences listed, 33% were seen once; the top ten hold 15% to 20%. The source was cultured PBMCs, collected from culture after CMV antigen stimulation. These TCRs come from a human donor in good health (CMV status not recorded). Some clones in this sample may be carry-over from other donors' samples. Each CDR3 is given with its conserved first and last residue. A D gene is named only where the DNA matches it firmly.

J gene	V gene	D gene	CDR3 protein
TRBJ1-4	TRBV27	NA	CASSVTPTTNEKLFF
TRBJ2-7	TRBV28	TRBD2	CASSLRLGTSGRSYEQYF
TRBJ2-2	TRBV2	NA	CASNFRGGELFF
TRBJ2-4	TRBV25-1	NA	CASSEPGDIQYF
TRBJ2-7	TRBV4-2	NA	CASSPRLAEEQYF
TRBJ2-1	TRBV19	NA	CASSMWESSYNEQFF
TRBJ2-7	TRBV20-1	NA	CSARDNSGILSYEQYF
TRBJ2-1	TRBV6-2/TRBV6-3	NA	CASTPPFLAGSEQFF
TRBJ2-5	TRBV7-2	TRBD2	CASSPYFWRESGKGETQYF
TRBJ2-3	TRBV6-7	TRBD1	CPGTASSTDTQYF
TRBJ2-2	TRBV12-3/TRBV12-4	NA	CASSLVEPVTGELFF
TRBJ2-7	TRBV28	NA	CASSLAGIRVSEQYF
TRBJ1-1	TRBV5-1	TRBD1	CASSSPSGQGIPEAFF
TRBJ2-3	TRBV7-6	TRBD1	CASSRGQGVTDTQYF
TRBJ2-7	TRBV28	NA	CASSLSPSGYEQYF
TRBJ1-2	TRBV14	TRBD1	CASSQDNRGAYGYTF
TRBJ2-5	TRBV7-2	TRBD1	CASSPGQGGTQYF
TRBJ1-5	TRBV2	TRBD1	CASRAGDSRNQPQHF
TRBJ2-1	TRBV4-1	NA	CASSQDAWSEQFF
TRBJ2-1	TRBV7-9	TRBD2	CASSFPLTSGTGNEQFF
TRBJ2-3	TRBV19	TRBD2	CASSIPASGRSTDTQYF
TRBJ2-7	TRBV4-1	NA	CASSPGRRSSSYEQYF
TRBJ2-1	TRBV19	TRBD1	CASSIYRDRGLNEQFF
TRBJ2-1	TRBV20-1	NA	CSVDIVTSNEQFF
TRBJ2-1	TRBV7-9	TRBD1	CASSFGTGVINEQFF
TRBJ2-1	TRBV9	NA	CASSVDYLSYNEQFF
TRBJ1-1	TRBV28	NA	CASRESMNTEAFF
TRBJ1-5	TRBV7-2	NA	CASSLETVQPQHF
TRBJ2-1	TRBV12-3/TRBV12-4	NA	CASATPSYNEQFF
TRBJ1-1	TRBV28	NA	CASSLDFQGGFAEAFF
TRBJ2-1	TRBV11-3	NA	CASSLDRNGFEQFF
TRBJ2-5	TRBV6-6	TRBD1	CASSHGTGTSWTQYF
TRBJ2-3	TRBV12-3/TRBV12-4	TRBD1	CASSLGGTGVTDTQYF
TRBJ2-3	TRBV4-1	NA	CASSQDLLGGGVNTQYF
TRBJ1-6	TRBV12-3/TRBV12-4	NA	CASSSPTGDNSPLHF
TRBJ2-2	TRBV7-2	NA	CASTQKNTGELFF
TRBJ1-1	TRBV12-3/TRBV12-4	TRBD1	CASRGGGQGRQAEAFF